The rows below give T cell receptor beta chains drawn from one sample of a study of circulating and synovial CD4+ cells in juvenile arthritis. Some clones are missing from TCRdb's copy, which holds only in-frame ones; the method was immunoSEQ multiplex PCR. Here the sample spans about 33,000 clones, over 90% being singletons. Sequencing was carried out using CD4+ T cells from blood. These receptors were obtained from a human donor with juvenile idiopathic arthritis. The CDR3 runs from the conserved cysteine through the conserved F or W. The D gene is left open where the match is weak. Clone size is not always given. Where it is, it says once, few, many or a class for expanded clones.

size	D	V	J	DNA	CDR3
NA	NA	TRBV5-1	TRBJ2-5	TGCGCCAGCACCGTGTCCCCGACAGGCCAAGAGACCCAGTACTTC	CASTVSPTGQETQYF
NA	TRBD1	TRBV9	TRBJ2-5	TGTGCCAGCAGTCGAGGACAGGGTACTCAAGAGACCCAGTACTTC	CASSRGQGTQETQYF
NA	NA	TRBV28	TRBJ1-1	TGTGCCAGCAGTATCCCGGACAGGAACACTGAAGCTTTCTTT	CASSIPDRNTEAFF
NA	TRBD1	TRBV27	TRBJ2-2	TGTGCCAGCAGCCGAGGGACAGGGGGTATCGGGGAGCTGTTTTTT	CASSRGTGGIGELFF
NA	NA	TRBV6-6	TRBJ1-1	TGTGCCAGCAGTTACTCTAGAAACACTGAAGCTTTCTTT	CASSYSRNTEAFF
NA	NA	TRBV28	TRBJ1-1	TGTGCCAGCAGAGTACGGGACACCAGACTCGTGAACACTGAAGCTTTCTTT	CASRVRDTRLVNTEAFF
NA	TRBD1	TRBV5-5	TRBJ2-4	TGTGCCAGCAGCTTGGAGGGGGCTAGGGCCAAAAACATTCAGTACTTC	CASSLEGARAKNIQYF
NA	TRBD2	TRBV6-5	TRBJ2-7	TGTGCCAGCAGTCAACTAGCGTACGAGCAGTACTTC	CASSQLAYEQYF
NA	TRBD1	TRBV7-2	TRBJ2-7	TGTGCCAGCAGCTTAGACGGGACAGGGCGCGAGCAGTACTTC	CASSLDGTGREQYF
NA	NA	TRBV6-1	TRBJ2-3	TGTGCCAGCAGTGAACTTCTGCGACTAGTCCGTTTT	CASSELLRLVRF
NA	NA	TRBV28	TRBJ2-2	TGTGCCAGCAGTTTAGTAGTTCCCGGGGAGCTGTTTTTT	CASSLVVPGELFF
NA	TRBD1	TRBV7-2	TRBJ1-2	TGTGCCAGCAGCCCGGGACAGCGCTACACCTTC	CASSPGQRYTF
NA	TRBD1	TRBV4-2	TRBJ2-2	TGTGCCAGCAGCCTTGACAGGGAACAGCTGTTTTTT	CASSLDREQLFF
NA	NA	TRBV7-3	TRBJ2-3	TGTGCCAGCAGCCTGAAAGCGACTTCTGCAGATACGCAGTATTTT	CASSLKATSADTQYF
NA	NA	TRBV4-1	TRBJ1-1	TGCGCCAGCAGCCAGGCAGGGTGGACTGAAGCTTTCTTT	CASSQAGWTEAFF
NA	NA	TRBV5-4	TRBJ1-2	TGTGCCAGCAGCGTGCGGGAGGGGGCTAACTATGGCTACACCTTC	CASSVREGANYGYTF
NA	NA	TRBV7-2	TRBJ2-7	TGTGCCAGCAGCTTAGGGTGGGCCAGGGAAACTGAGCAGTACTTC	CASSLGWARETEQYF
once	TRBD2	TRBV5-5	TRBJ2-6	TGTGCCAGCAGCTTGGCGGGACTAGCAACTGGGGCCAACGTCCTGACTTTC	CASSLAGLATGANVLTF
NA	TRBD1	TRBV7-2	TRBJ2-7	TGTGCCAGCAGCTGGGGACAGGCCTACGAGCAGTACTTC	CASSWGQAYEQYF
NA	TRBD2	TRBV5-1	TRBJ2-1	TGCGCCAGCAGCCCCGGGACTAGTATGTACAATGAGCAGTTCTTC	CASSPGTSMYNEQFF
NA	TRBD2	TRBV10-1	TRBJ2-1	TGCGCCAGCAGTGAGCATAGCGGGAGTTGGAATGAGCAGTTCTTC	CASSEHSGSWNEQFF
NA	NA	TRBV27	TRBJ2-1	TGTGCCAGCATGGGACGGGGGTGGGACAATGAGCAGTTCTTC	CASMGRGWDNEQFF
NA	TRBD1	TRBV28	TRBJ2-7	TGTGCCAGCAGTTCCGGGGACAGGGACGACGAGCAGTACTTC	CASSSGDRDDEQYF
NA	TRBD2	TRBV7-2	TRBJ2-7	TGTGCCAGCAGCTCCTCTAGCGGGAGGGTCGAGCAGTACTTC	CASSSSSGRVEQYF
NA	TRBD2	TRBV7-3	TRBJ2-5	TGTGCCAGCAGCCCGGGACTAGCGGGAGAGACCCAGTACTTC	CASSPGLAGETQYF
NA	TRBD1	TRBV10-3	TRBJ1-1	TGTGCCATCAGAAGGACAGGGGGGGATGAAGCTTTCTTT	CAIRRTGGDEAFF
NA	TRBD2	TRBV6-1	TRBJ2-3	TGTGCCAGCAGTGAGCGGGGGATGACAGATACGCAGTATTTT	CASSERGMTDTQYF
NA	NA	TRBV18	TRBJ2-7	TGTGCCAGCTCACCCCGGGACAAGGGGTACGAGCAGTACTTC	CASSPRDKGYEQYF
few	NA	TRBV19	TRBJ1-2	TGTGCCAGTAGTAAACAGGACTATGGCTACACCTTC	CASSKQDYGYTF
once	NA	TRBV19	TRBJ1-6	TGTGCCAGTAGTATAGAGGACAGCCTTAATTCACCCCTCCACTTT	CASSIEDSLNSPLHF
NA	NA	TRBV7-2	TRBJ1-6	TGTGCCAGCAGCTTAGTTACGGGTTTCTATAATTCCCCCCTCCACTTT	CASSLVTGFYNSPLHF
NA	TRBD2	TRBV2	TRBJ2-2	TGTGCCAGCAGTGGTGGACTAGCGGGGACCGGGGAGCTGTTTTTT	CASSGGLAGTGELFF
NA	TRBD1	TRBV28	TRBJ1-6	TGTGCCAGCGTTTCGGCGGGGACAGGGGAGGGCTCACCCCTCCACTTT	CASVSAGTGEGSPLHF
NA	NA	TRBV9	TRBJ1-3	TGTGCCAGCAGCGTAGCAGTTCGCAGCTCTGGAAACACCATATATTTT	CASSVAVRSSGNTIYF
NA	NA	TRBV12-5	TRBJ2-6	TGTGCTAGTGGTAGCGCTGGGGCCAACGTCCTGACTTTC	CASGSAGANVLTF
NA	NA	TRBV5-4	TRBJ1-6	TGTGCCAGCAGCTGGCACCGGGGGGCAGGTTCACCCCTCCACTTT	CASSWHRGAGSPLHF
NA	TRBD2	TRBV7-2	TRBJ2-7	TGTGCCAGCAGAACGGGGGGGGGCCCGCACGAGCAGTACTTC	CASRTGGGPHEQYF
NA	TRBD2	TRBV5-4	TRBJ2-7	TGTGCCAGCAGCCCCGCGGGAGGGGACTACGAGCAGTACTTC	CASSPAGGDYEQYF
NA	TRBD1	TRBV15	TRBJ1-2	TGTGCCACCAGCAAGACGGGACAGGGGGCCTATGGCTACACCTTC	CATSKTGQGAYGYTF
NA	NA	TRBV21-1	TRBJ1-3	TGTGCCAGCAGTGATGAGACAGCTGGAAACACCATATATTTT	CASSDETAGNTIYF
NA	NA	TRBV11-2	TRBJ1-1	TGTGCCAGCAGCTCAGGGGCGTCGTTAGCTTTCTTT	CASSSGASLAFF
NA	TRBD2	TRBV6-5	TRBJ2-7	TGTGCCAGCCGCCGTGGGGGGGAAGGCGGCGAGCAGTACTTC	CASRRGGEGGEQYF
NA	NA	TRBV19	TRBJ1-6	TGTGCCAGTAGTCCCCTCGGTAATTCACCCCTCCACTTT	CASSPLGNSPLHF
NA	TRBD2	TRBV28	TRBJ2-7	TGTGCCAGCAGCCTTCACGGGAGGGCCCAGGACGAGCAGTACTTC	CASSLHGRAQDEQYF
NA	TRBD2	TRBV28	TRBJ2-7	TGTGCCAGCTCCCCTTACACCGGGACTAGCGGGGCCTACGAGCAGTACTTC	CASSPYTGTSGAYEQYF
NA	NA	TRBV19	TRBJ2-1	TGTGCCAGTAGTCCAGGCGGGTACTCTTACAATGAGCAGTTCTTC	CASSPGGYSYNEQFF
NA	TRBD2	TRBV9	TRBJ2-4	TGTGCCAGCAGCGTTCTAGCGGGAGGGCCTATTAACATTCAGTACTTC	CASSVLAGGPINIQYF
NA	NA	TRBV10-3	TRBJ1-1	TGTGCCATCAGTGGAATGCGGGACACTGAAGCTTTCTTT	CAISGMRDTEAFF
NA	NA	TRBV5-1	TRBJ1-1	TGCGCCAGCAGGGCCCGGCGGGAGGTCACTGAAGCTTTCTTT	CASRARREVTEAFF